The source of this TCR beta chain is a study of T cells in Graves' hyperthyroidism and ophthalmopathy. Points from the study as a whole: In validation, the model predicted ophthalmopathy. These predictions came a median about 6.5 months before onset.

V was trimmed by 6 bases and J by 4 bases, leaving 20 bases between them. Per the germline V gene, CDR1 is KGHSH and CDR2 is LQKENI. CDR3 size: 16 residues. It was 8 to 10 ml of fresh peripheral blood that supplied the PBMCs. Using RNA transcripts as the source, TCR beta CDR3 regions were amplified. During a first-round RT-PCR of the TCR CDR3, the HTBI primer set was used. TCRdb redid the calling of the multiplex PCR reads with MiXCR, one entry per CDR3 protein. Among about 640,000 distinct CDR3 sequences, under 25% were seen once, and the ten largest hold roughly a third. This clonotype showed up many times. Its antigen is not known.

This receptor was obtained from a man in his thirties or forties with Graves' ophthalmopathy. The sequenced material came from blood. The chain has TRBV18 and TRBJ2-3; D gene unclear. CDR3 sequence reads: CASSPEKRPLADTQYF. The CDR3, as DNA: TGTGCCAGCTCGCCCGAAAAAAGGCCTTTGGCAGATACGCAGTATTTT.